This T cell receptor beta chain was observed in a study of T cell responses to AZD1222 COVID-19 vaccine. In the study overall: Pooled in the analysis were second doses at about 4 or about 12 weeks.

The table came from immunoSEQ multiplex PCR; TCRdb's copy has only in-frame clones and leaves some out. Among 100,000 to 150,000 clones, less than 90% were seen once, and the ten largest hold more than 3.5%. Study outcomes and limitations: An increase in Spike-specific TCR breadth and depth was observed after two AZD1222 doses. Repertoires were collected only later (after the peak T cell response had occurred). A reported finding is that nearly half of spike-specific TCRs target unmutated variant regions.

CDR1 is KGHDR, CDR2 SFDVKD, per germline. The CDR3 has 14 residues. V lost 6 bases, J lost 6 bases, and 13 bases lay in between. As for this clone: The antigen remains undetermined.

The gene calls are TRBV24-1 and TRBJ2-2; TRBD1 might be the D (6 bases). Sequences were derived from peripheral blood, sampled on day 0 of AZD1222 vaccination. This receptor was obtained from an adult in good health. The chain's CDR3 is CATSLKQGPGELFF. Written as DNA, the CDR3 is TGTGCCACCAGTCTAAAACAGGGTCCCGGGGAGCTGTTTTTT.